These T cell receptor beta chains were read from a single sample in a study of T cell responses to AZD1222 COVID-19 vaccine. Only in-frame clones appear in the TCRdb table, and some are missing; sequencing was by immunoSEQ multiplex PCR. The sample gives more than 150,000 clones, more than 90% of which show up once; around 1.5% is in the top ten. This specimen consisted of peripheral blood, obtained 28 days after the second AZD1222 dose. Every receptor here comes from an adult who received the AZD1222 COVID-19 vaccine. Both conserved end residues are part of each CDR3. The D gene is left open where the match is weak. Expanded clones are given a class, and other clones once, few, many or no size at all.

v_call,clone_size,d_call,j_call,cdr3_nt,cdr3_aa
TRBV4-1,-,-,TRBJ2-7,TGCGCCAGCAGCCAAGATTCTTACGGGACCTACGAGCAGTACTTC,CASSQDSYGTYEQYF
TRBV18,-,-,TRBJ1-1,TGTGCCAGCTCACTCTCGTGGAACACTGAAGCTTTCTTT,CASSLSWNTEAFF
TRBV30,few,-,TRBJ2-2,TGTGCCTGGGGGGTCAACACCGGGGAGCTGTTTTTT,CAWGVNTGELFF
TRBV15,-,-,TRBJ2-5,TGTGCCACCAGCAGAGAAGGGGCGACCCAAGAGACCCAGTACTTC,CATSREGATQETQYF
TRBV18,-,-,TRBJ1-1,TGTGCCAGCTCCGACCAGACGACGAAATTGAACACTGAAGCTTTCTTT,CASSDQTTKLNTEAFF
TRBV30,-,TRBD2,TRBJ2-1,TGTGCCTGGAGCTTGGGGGGGGGTTTGAATGAGCAGTTCTTC,CAWSLGGGLNEQFF
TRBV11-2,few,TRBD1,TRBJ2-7,TGTGCCAGCAGCTTAGGGACAGGCGGCTCTCTCTCCTACGAGCAGTACTTC,CASSLGTGGSLSYEQYF
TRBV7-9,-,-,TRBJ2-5,TGTGCCAGCAGCCCGAAGAGCTTAGGGGCGGAGGAGACCCAGTACTTC,CASSPKSLGAEETQYF
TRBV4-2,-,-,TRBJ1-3,TGTGCCAGCAGCCAAGACTGGAACACCATATATTTT,CASSQDWNTIYF
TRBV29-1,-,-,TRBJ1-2,TGCAGCGTTGGGGGGAACTATGGCTACACCTTC,CSVGGNYGYTF
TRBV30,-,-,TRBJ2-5,TGTGCACTACTACAGGGAAATTTCGAGACCCAGTACTTC,CALLQGNFETQYF
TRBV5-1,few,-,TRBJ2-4,TGCGCCAGCAGCTTGGTCCCTGACACTCTAGCCAAAAACATTCAGTACTTC,CASSLVPDTLAKNIQYF
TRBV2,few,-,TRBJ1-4,TGTGCCACCAGACAGGCCGGAGTCCGGTCAACTAATGAAAAACTGTTTTTT,CATRQAGVRSTNEKLFF
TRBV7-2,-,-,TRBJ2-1,TGTGCCAGCAGCTTACGGCGGGCCTACAATGAGCAGTTCTTC,CASSLRRAYNEQFF
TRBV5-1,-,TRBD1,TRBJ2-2,TGCGCCAGCAGCAATGGACAGGGTCGCACCGGGGAGCTGTTTTTT,CASSNGQGRTGELFF
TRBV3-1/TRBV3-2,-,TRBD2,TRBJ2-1,TGTGCCAGCAGCTTTAGACCGGGACTAGGGCGCAATGAGCAGTTCTTC,CASSFRPGLGRNEQFF
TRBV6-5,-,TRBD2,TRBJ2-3,TGTGCCAGCAGTTTAGCGGGGCGCACAGATACGCAGTATTTT,CASSLAGRTDTQYF
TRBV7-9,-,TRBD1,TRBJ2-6,TGTGCCAGCGGACCGGGACAGGCTTCCTCTGGGGCCAACGTCCTGACTTTC,CASGPGQASSGANVLTF
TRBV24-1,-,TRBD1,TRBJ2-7,TGTGCCACCAGCGAGGGACAGTCCTACGAGCAGTACTTC,CATSEGQSYEQYF
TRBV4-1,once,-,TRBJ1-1,TGCGCCAGCAGCCAAGATTCCATGGGGTTAATAGGCACTGAAGCTTTCTTT,CASSQDSMGLIGTEAFF
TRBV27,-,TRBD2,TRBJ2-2,TGTGCCAGCAGTTTCTCTAGCGGGAGATCCGGGGAGCTGTTTTTT,CASSFSSGRSGELFF
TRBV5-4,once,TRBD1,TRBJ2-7,TGTGCCAGCAGCCCAGGGGGCATTTACGAGCAGTACTTC,CASSPGGIYEQYF
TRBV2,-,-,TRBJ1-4,TGTGCCAGCACAAGAACTCCAACCGCAACTAATGAAAAACTGTTTTTT,CASTRTPTATNEKLFF
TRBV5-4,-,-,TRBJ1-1,TGTGCCAGCAGCAAGAAAGAGAGCACTGAAGCTTTCTTT,CASSKKESTEAFF
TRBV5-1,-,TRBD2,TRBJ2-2,TGCGCCAGCAGCTTTGGGACTAGCGGGAGTAACACCGGGGAGCTGTTTTTT,CASSFGTSGSNTGELFF
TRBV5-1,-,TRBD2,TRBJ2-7,TGCGCCAGCAGCTTGGCCCCAGCGGGGGGGTACGAGCAGTACTTC,CASSLAPAGGYEQYF
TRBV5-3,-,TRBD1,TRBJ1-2,TGTGCCAGAAGCACAATTTGGCCGGGACAGCAGAACTATGGCTACACCTTC,CARSTIWPGQQNYGYTF
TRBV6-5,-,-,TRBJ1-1,TGTGCCAGCAGTACCGAGGACAGGAACACTGAAGCTTTCTTT,CASSTEDRNTEAFF